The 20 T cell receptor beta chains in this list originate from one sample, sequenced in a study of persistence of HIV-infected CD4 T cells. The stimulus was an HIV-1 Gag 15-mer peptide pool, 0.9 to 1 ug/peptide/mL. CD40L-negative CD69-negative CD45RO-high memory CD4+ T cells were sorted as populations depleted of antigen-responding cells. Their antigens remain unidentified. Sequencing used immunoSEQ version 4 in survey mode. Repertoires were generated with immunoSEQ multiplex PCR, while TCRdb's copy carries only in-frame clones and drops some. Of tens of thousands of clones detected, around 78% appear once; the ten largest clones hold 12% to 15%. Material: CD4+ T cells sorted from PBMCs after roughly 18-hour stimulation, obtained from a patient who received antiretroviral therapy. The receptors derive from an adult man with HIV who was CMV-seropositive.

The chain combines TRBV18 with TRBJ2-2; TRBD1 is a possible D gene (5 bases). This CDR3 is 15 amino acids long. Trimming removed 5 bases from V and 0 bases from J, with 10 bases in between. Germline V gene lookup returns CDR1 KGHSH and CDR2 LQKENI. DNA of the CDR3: TGTGCCAGCTCAAAACAGGATACGAACACCGGGGAGCTGTTTTTT. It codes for CASSKQDTNTGELFF.

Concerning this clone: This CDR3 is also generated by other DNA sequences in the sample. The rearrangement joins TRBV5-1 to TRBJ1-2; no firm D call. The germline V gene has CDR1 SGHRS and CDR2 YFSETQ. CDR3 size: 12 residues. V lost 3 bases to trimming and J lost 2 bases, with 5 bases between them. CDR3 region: CASSSGNYGYTF. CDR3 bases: TGCGCCAGCAGCTCGGGAAACTATGGCTACACCTTC.

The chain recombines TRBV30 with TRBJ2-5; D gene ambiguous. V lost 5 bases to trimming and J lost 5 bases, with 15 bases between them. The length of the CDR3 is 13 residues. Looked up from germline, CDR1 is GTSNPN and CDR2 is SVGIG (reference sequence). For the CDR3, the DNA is TGTGCCTGGTGTCAGTACGTCTTTGAGACCCAGTACTTC. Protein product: CAWCQYVFETQYF. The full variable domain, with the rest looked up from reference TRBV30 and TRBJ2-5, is SQTIHQWPATLVQPVGSPLSLECTVEGTSNPNLYWYRQAAGRGLQLLFYSVGIGQISSEVPQNLSASRPQDRQFILSSKKLLLSDSGFYLCAWCQYVFETQYFGPGTRLLVL.

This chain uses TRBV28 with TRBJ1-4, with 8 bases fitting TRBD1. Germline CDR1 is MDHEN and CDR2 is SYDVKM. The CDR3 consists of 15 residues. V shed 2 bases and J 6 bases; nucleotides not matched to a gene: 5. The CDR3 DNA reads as TGTGCCAGCAGTTTAAACAGGGGGTTATATGAAAAACTGTTTTTT. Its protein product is CASSLNRGLYEKLFF. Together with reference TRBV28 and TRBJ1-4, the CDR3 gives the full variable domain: DVKVTQSSRYLVKRTGEKVFLECVQDMDHENMFWYRQDPGLGLRLIYFSYDVKMKEKGDIPEGYSVSREKKERFSLILESASTNQTSMYLCASSLNRGLYEKLFFGSGTQLSVL.

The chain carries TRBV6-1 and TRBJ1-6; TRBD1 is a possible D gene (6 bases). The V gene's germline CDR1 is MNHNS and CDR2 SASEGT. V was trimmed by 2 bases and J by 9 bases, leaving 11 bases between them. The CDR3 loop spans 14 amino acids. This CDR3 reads CASSESGDGSPLHF. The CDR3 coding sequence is TGTGCCAGCAGTGAATCAGGGGACGGTTCACCCCTCCACTTT.

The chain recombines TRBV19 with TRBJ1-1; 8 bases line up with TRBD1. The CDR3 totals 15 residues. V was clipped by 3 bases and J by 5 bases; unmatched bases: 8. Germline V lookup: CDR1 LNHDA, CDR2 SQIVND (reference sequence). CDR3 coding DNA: TGTGCCAGTAGTATCGGTGACAGGGGTTTGACTGAAGCTTTCTTT. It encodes CASSIGDRGLTEAFF. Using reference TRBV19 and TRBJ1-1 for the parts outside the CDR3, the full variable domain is DGGITQSPKYLFRKEGQNVTLSCEQNLNHDAMYWYRQDPGQGLRLIYYSQIVNDFQKGDIAEGYSVSREKKESFPLTVTSAQKNPTAFYLCASSIGDRGLTEAFFGQGTRLTVV.

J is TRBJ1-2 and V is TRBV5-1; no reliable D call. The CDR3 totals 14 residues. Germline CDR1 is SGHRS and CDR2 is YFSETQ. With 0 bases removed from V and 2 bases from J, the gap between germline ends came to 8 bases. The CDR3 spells CASSLDSINYGYTF. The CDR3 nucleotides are TGCGCCAGCAGCTTGGACAGCATCAACTATGGCTACACCTTC.

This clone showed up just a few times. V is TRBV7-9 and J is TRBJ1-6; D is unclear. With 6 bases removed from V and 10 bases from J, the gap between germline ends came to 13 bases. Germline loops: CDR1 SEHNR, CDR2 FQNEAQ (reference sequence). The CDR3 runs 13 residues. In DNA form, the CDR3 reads TGTGCCAGCAGATCAAGGGAGGGATCACCCCTCCACTTT. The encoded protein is CASRSREGSPLHF.

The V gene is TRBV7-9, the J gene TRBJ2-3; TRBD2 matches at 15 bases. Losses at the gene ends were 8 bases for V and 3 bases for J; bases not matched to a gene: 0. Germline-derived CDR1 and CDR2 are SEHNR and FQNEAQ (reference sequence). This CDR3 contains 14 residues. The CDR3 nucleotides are TGTGCCAGCGGGACTAGCGGGAGGACAGATACGCAGTATTTT. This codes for CASGTSGRTDTQYF.

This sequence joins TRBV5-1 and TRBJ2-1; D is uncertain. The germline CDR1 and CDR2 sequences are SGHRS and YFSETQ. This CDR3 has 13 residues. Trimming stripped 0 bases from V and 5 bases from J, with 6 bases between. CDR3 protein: CASSLGLDNEQFF. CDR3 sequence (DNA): TGCGCCAGCAGCTTGGGACTGGACAATGAGCAGTTCTTC.

CDR3 sequence reads: CASGSVDSKGEQYF. The CDR3 region has the DNA TGCGCCAGCGGATCGGTCGACAGCAAGGGCGAGCAGTACTTC. The gene calls are TRBV5-1 and TRBJ2-7; tentative D call: TRBD1 (5 bases). This CDR3 has 14 amino acids. Germline loops: CDR1 SGHRS, CDR2 YFSETQ. V was clipped by 7 bases and J by 6 bases, with 20 bases between them.

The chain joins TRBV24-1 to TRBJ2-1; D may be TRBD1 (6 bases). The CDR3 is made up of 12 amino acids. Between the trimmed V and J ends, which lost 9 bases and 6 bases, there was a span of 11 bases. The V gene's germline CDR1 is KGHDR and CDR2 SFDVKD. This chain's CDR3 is CATGTLGNEQFF. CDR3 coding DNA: TGTGCCACCGGGACACTCGGCAATGAGCAGTTCTTC.

DNA for the CDR3: TGTGCCAGCACAATACAGGGGTCAATCGGCAATGAGCAGTTCTTC. This translates into CASTIQGSIGNEQFF. The gene calls are TRBV18 and TRBJ2-1; 7 bases are a match to TRBD1. The CDR3 totals 15 residues. The germline gives CDR1 KGHSH, CDR2 LQKENI. The trim removed 8 bases at V and 6 bases at J, leaving 13 bases unmatched.

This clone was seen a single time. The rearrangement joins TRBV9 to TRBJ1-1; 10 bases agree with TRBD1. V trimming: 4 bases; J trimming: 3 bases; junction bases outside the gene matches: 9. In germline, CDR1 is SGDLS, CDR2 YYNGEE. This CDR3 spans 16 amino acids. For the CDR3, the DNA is TGTGCCAGCAGCTTCCGACAGGGGGCAAGTCACACTGAAGCTTTCTTT. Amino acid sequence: CASSFRQGASHTEAFF. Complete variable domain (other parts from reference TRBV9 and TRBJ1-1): DSGVTQTPKHLITATGQRVTLRCSPRSGDLSVYWYQQSLDQGLQFLIQYYNGEERAKGNILERFSAQQFPDLHSELNLSSLELGDSALYFCASSFRQGASHTEAFFGQGTRLTVV.

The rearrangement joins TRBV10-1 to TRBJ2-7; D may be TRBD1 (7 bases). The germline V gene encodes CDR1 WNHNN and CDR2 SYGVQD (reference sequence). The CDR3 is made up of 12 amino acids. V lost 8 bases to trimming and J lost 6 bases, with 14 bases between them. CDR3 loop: CASGQAGSEQYF. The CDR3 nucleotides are TGCGCCAGCGGACAGGCGGGAAGCGAGCAGTACTTC.

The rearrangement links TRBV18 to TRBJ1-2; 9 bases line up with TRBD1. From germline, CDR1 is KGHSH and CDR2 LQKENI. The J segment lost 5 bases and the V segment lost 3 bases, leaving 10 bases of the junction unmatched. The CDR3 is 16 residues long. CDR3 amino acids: CASSPTSRTGEYGYTF. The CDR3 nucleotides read TGTGCCAGCTCACCTACGTCCAGGACAGGGGAGTATGGCTACACCTTC.

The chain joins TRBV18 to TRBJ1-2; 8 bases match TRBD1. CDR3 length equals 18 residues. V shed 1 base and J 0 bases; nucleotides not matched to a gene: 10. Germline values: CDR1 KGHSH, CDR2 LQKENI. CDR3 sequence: CASSPLRAGGQANYGYTF. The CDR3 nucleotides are TGTGCCAGCTCACCACTCAGGGCAGGGGGCCAGGCTAACTATGGCTACACCTTC.

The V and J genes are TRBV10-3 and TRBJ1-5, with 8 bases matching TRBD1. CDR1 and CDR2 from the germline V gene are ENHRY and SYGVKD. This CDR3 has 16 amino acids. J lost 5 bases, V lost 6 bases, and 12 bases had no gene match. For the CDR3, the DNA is TGTGCCATCAGCGATACATCGGGACAGGCCGATCAGCCCCAGCATTTT. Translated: CAISDTSGQADQPQHF.

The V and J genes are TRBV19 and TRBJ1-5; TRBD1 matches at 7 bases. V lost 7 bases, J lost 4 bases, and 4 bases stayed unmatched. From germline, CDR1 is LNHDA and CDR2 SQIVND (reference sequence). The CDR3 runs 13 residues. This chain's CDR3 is CASTPTGNQPQHF. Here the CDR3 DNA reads TGTGCCAGTACCCCGACAGGGAATCAGCCCCAGCATTTT.

The CDR3 reads CASSQDQTRPIYF. The CDR3 nucleotides read TGTGCCAGCAGCCAAGATCAGACCCGCCCCATATATTTT. The chain couples TRBV14 to TRBJ1-3; D not resolved. Per germline, CDR1 SGHDN and CDR2 FVKESK. The V end was cut by 0 bases, the J end by 11 bases, with 11 bases between. This CDR3 contains 13 residues.